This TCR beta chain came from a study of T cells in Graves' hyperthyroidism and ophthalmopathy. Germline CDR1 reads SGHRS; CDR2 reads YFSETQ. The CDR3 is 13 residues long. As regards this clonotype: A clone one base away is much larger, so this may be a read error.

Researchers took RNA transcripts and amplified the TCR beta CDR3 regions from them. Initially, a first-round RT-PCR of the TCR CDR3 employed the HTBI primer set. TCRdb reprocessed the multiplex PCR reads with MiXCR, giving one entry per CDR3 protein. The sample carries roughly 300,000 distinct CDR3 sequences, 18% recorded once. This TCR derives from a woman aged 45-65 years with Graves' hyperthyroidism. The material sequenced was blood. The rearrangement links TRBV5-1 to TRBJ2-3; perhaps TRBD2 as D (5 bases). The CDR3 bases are TGCGCCAGCAGCTTGGGACTAACCGATATGCAGTATTTT. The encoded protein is CASSLGLTDMQYF. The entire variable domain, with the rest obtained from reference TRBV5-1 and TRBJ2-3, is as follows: KAGVTQTPRYLIKTRGQQVTLSCSPISGHRSVSWYQQTPGQGLQFLFEYFSETQRNKGNFPGRFSGRQFSNSRSEMNVSTLELGDSALYLCASSLGLTDMQYFGPGTRLTVL.